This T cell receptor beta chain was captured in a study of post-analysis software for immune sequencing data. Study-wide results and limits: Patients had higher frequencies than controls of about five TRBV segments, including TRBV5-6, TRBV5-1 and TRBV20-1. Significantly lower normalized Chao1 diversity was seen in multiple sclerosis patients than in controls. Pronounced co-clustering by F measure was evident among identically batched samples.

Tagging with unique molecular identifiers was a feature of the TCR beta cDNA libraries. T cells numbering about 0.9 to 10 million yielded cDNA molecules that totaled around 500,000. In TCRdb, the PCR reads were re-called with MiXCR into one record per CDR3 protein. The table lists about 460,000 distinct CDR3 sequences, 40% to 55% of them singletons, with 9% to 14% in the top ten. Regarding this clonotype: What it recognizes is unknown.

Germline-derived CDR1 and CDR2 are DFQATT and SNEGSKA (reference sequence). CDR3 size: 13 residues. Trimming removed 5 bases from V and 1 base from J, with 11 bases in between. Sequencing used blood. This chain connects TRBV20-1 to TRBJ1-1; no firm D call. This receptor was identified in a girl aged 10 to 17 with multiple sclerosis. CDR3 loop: CSACPEGNTEAFF. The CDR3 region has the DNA TGCAGTGCTTGCCCCGAAGGGAACACTGAAGCTTTCTTT.